These T cell receptor beta chains were read from a single sample in a study of shared clonotypes between healthy human individuals. Libraries were prepared by immunoSEQ multiplex PCR; TCRdb keeps only in-frame clonotypes and omits some of them. The table includes 1,400,000 or so clones, 98% to 99% detected once. Sequences were obtained from naive CD4+ T cells sorted from blood. These receptors came from a man aged 25 to 40 in good health. Both conserved end residues are part of each CDR3. Each record gives: V gene, clone size, D gene, J gene, CDR3 protein, CDR3 DNA. D genes are given only for firm matches. Clone size is shown for a subset of rows, as once, few, many or a class of expanded clone.

TRBV28	-	TRBD1	TRBJ1-2	CASSPGQGQGYTF	TGTGCCAGCAGCCCAGGACAGGGACAAGGCTACACCTTC
TRBV27	-	TRBD2	TRBJ2-7	CASRDLAGGNYEQYF	TGTGCCAGCAGAGACCTAGCGGGAGGTAACTACGAGCAGTACTTC
TRBV6-1	-	TRBD1	TRBJ1-5	CASRRQGAGQPQHF	TGTGCCAGCAGAAGACAGGGGGCAGGTCAGCCCCAGCATTTT
TRBV10-3	-	-	TRBJ2-7	CAISESQPTYEQYF	TGTGCCATCAGTGAGTCCCAGCCGACCTACGAGCAGTACTTC
TRBV9	-	-	TRBJ2-3	CASSNSGTDTQYF	TGTGCCAGCAGCAATAGCGGAACAGATACGCAGTATTTT
TRBV6-5	-	-	TRBJ2-7	CASSYWDKTYEQYF	TGTGCCAGCAGTTACTGGGACAAGACCTACGAGCAGTACTTC
TRBV5-1	-	-	TRBJ2-2	CASSLVKSGTGELFF	TGCGCCAGCAGCTTGGTAAAGTCAGGCACCGGGGAGCTGTTTTTT
TRBV29-1	once	-	TRBJ2-5	CSISHPNPETQYF	TGCAGCATCAGCCACCCAAACCCCGAGACCCAGTACTTC
TRBV19	-	-	TRBJ1-1	CASSPHQRTEAFF	TGTGCCAGTTCGCCTCACCAGAGGACTGAAGCTTTCTTT
TRBV4-2	-	TRBD1	TRBJ2-6	CASSQLGRPGQAGANVLTF	TGTGCCAGCAGCCAACTCGGTAGGCCCGGACAGGCTGGGGCCAACGTCCTGACTTTC
TRBV27	-	TRBD1	TRBJ2-5	CASSPGQGSGTQYF	TGTGCCAGCAGTCCCGGACAGGGGAGCGGGACCCAGTACTTC
TRBV19	once	TRBD2	TRBJ2-5	CASRESGRETQYF	TGTGCCAGTAGAGAAAGCGGGAGAGAGACCCAGTACTTC
TRBV7-9	-	TRBD2	TRBJ2-7	CASSLGGTSGYEQYF	TGTGCCAGCAGCTTAGGAGGGACTAGCGGATACGAGCAGTACTTC
TRBV25-1	-	TRBD2	TRBJ2-5	CASSDPLGRVGEETQYF	TGTGCCAGCAGTGATCCCCTAGGGAGGGTGGGCGAAGAGACCCAGTACTTC
TRBV18	-	-	TRBJ1-1	CASSLEQGEAFF	TGTGCCAGCTCACTTGAACAGGGAGAAGCTTTCTTT
TRBV30	-	-	TRBJ1-5	CAWSVGAVNQPQHF	TGTGCCTGGAGTGTAGGGGCGGTGAATCAGCCCCAGCATTTT
TRBV7-8	-	-	TRBJ2-3	CASSLRGGKRTDTQYF	TGTGCCAGCAGCTTACGGGGCGGGAAAAGGACAGATACGCAGTATTTT
TRBV9	-	TRBD2	TRBJ2-1	CASSPEAGGPNEQFF	TGTGCCAGCAGCCCGGAAGCGGGAGGGCCGAATGAGCAGTTCTTC
TRBV19	-	TRBD1	TRBJ1-1	CASIQGGTEAFF	TGTGCCAGTATCCAGGGGGGCACTGAAGCTTTCTTT
TRBV7-3	-	-	TRBJ2-1	CASSADGPADEQFF	TGTGCCAGCAGCGCGGACGGGCCTGCCGATGAGCAGTTCTTC
TRBV5-1	-	TRBD1	TRBJ1-4	CASSFMGQPNEKLFF	TGCGCCAGCAGCTTTATGGGACAGCCTAATGAAAAACTGTTTTTT
TRBV5-5	-	-	TRBJ2-7	CASSLTGISYEQYF	TGTGCCAGCAGCTTGACAGGGATCTCCTACGAGCAGTACTTC
TRBV7-9	-	-	TRBJ1-5	CASSQGNQPQHF	TGTGCCAGCAGCCAAGGGAATCAGCCCCAGCATTTT
TRBV12-5	-	TRBD2	TRBJ2-7	CASGDEPGLAGEQYF	TGTGCTAGTGGGGATGAACCGGGACTAGCGGGCGAGCAGTACTTC
TRBV5-4	-	-	TRBJ2-2	CASSQPSSGELFF	TGTGCCAGCAGCCAGCCTAGCTCCGGGGAGCTGTTTTTT
TRBV7-2	-	TRBD1	TRBJ1-1	CASSSRTGPGAFF	TGTGCCAGCAGCTCGAGGACAGGGCCTGGAGCTTTCTTT
TRBV4-2	-	TRBD2	TRBJ2-3	CASSPGLAGRTDTQYF	TGTGCCAGCAGCCCCGGACTAGCGGGACGCACAGATACGCAGTATTTT
TRBV9	-	TRBD1	TRBJ1-2	CASSVGGQGALYGYTF	TGTGCCAGCAGCGTAGGAGGACAGGGTGCGTTGTATGGCTACACCTTC